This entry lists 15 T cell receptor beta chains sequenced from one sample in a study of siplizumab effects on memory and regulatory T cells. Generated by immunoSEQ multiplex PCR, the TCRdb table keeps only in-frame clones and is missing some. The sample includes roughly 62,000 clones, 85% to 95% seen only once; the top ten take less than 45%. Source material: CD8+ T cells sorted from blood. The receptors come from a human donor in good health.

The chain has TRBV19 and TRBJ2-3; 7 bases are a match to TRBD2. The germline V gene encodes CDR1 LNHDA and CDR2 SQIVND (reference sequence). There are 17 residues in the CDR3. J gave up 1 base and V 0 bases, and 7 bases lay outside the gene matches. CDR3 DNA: TGTGCCAGTAGTATAGATTGGCTAGCGGAGGGCACAGATACGCAGTATTTT. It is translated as CASSIDWLAEGTDTQYF.

CDR3: CASGDSHNEQYF. CDR3 DNA: TGTGCCAGCGGGGACAGCCACAATGAGCAGTACTTC. The chain is built from TRBV6-5 and TRBJ2-7; 7 bases map to TRBD1. CDR3 length equals 12 residues. V lost 8 bases and J lost 7; bases outside the gene matches: 8. The V gene's germline CDR1 is MNHEY and CDR2 SVGAGI.

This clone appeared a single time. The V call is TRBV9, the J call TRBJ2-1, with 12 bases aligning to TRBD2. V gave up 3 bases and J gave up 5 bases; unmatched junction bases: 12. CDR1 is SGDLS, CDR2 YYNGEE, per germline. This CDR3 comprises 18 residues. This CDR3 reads CASSERLAGVGLNNEQFF. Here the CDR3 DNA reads TGTGCCAGCAGCGAACGACTAGCGGGAGTCGGGCTAAACAATGAGCAGTTCTTC.

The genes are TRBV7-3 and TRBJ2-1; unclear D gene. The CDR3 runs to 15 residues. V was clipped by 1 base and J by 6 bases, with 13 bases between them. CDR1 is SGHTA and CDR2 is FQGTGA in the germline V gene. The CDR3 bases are TGTGCCAGCAGCTTAAATTCAGTTGGCGGCAATGAGCAGTTCTTC. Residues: CASSLNSVGGNEQFF.

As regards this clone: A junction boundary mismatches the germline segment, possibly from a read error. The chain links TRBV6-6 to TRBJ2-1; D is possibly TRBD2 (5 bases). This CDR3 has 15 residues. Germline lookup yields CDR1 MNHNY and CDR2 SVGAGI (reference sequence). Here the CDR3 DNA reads TGTGCCAGCAGATACTTCGGGGTCTCGTACAATGAGCAGTTCTTC. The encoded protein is CASRYFGVSYNEQFF.

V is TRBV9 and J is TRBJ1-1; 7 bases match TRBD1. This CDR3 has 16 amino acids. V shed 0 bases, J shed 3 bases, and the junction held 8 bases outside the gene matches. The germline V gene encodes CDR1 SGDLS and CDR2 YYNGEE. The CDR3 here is CASSVETGYPDTEAFF. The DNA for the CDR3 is TGTGCCAGCAGCGTAGAGACAGGGTACCCGGACACTGAAGCTTTCTTT.

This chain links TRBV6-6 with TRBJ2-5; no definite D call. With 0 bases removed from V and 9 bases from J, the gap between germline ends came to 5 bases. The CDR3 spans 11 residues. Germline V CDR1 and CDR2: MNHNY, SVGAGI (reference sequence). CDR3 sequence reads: CASSYSRAQYF. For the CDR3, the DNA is TGTGCCAGCAGTTACTCGAGAGCCCAGTACTTC.

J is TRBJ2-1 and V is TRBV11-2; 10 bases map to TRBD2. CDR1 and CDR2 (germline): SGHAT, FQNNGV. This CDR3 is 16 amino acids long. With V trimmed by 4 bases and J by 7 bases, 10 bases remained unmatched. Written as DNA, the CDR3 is TGTGCCAGCAGCTCCGGGACTAGCGTGATATGGAATGAGCAGTTCTTC. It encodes CASSSGTSVIWNEQFF.

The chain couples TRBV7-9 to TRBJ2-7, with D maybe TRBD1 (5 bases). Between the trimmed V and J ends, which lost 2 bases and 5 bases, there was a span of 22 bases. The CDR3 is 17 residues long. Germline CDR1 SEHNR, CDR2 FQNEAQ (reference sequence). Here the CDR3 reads CASSLRPPGRWGDEQYF. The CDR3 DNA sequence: TGTGCCAGCAGCTTAAGGCCGCCCGGCCGCTGGGGCGACGAGCAGTACTTC.

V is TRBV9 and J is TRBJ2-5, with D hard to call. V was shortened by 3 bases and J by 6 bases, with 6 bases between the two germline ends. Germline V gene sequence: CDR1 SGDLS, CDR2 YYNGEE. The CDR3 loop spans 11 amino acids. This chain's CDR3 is CASSDAKTQYF. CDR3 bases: TGTGCCAGCAGCGACGCTAAGACCCAGTACTTC.

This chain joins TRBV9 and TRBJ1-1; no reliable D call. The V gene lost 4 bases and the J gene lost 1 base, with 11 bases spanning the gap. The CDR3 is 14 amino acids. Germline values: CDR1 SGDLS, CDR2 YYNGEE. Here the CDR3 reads CASSQAAWNTEAFF. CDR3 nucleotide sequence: TGTGCCAGCAGCCAAGCCGCGTGGAACACTGAAGCTTTCTTT.

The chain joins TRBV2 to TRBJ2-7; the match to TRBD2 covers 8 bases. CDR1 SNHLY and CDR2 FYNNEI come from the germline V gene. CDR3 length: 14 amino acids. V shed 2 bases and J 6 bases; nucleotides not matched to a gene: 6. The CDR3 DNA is TGTGCCAGCAGTGAAATCCGGACTAGCCTCGAGCAGTACTTC. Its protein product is CASSEIRTSLEQYF.

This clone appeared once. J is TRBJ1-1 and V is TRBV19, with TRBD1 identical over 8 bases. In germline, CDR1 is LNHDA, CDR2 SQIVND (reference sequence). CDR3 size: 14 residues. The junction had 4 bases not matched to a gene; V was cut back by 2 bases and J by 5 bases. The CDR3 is CASSIITGGTEAFF. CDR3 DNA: TGTGCCAGTAGTATAATCACAGGGGGGACTGAAGCTTTCTTT.

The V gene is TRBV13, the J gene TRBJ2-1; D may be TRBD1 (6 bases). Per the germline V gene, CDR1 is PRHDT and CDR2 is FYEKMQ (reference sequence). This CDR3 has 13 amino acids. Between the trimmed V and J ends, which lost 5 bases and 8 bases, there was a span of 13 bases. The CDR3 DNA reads TGTGCCAGCAGCCGAGGACAGTACGATGAGCAGTTCTTC. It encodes CASSRGQYDEQFF.

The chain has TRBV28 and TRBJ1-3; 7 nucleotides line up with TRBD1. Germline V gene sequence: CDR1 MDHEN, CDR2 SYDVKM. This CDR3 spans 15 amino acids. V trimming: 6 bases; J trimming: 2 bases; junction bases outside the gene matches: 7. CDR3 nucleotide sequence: TGTGCCAGCAGCCCCCATCAGGGGGCTGGAAACACCATATATTTT. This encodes CASSPHQGAGNTIYF. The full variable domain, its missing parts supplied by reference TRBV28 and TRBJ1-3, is DVKVTQSSRYLVKRTGEKVFLECVQDMDHENMFWYRQDPGLGLRLIYFSYDVKMKEKGDIPEGYSVSREKKERFSLILESASTNQTSMYLCASSPHQGAGNTIYFGEGSWLTVV.